Each of the 5 T cell receptor beta chains below was sequenced from the same sample in a study of blood T cells in healthy people across ages. For the second PCR, which ran for roughly 7 to 11 cycles, a sample-barcoded 5' primer and a J-beta primer mix were used. In TCRdb, the 5' RACE reads were re-called with MiXCR into one record per CDR3 protein. The data hold roughly 860,000 distinct CDR3 sequences, with about 62% observed a single time. Source material: blood. The receptors originated from a man aged 30 to 39 in good health.

This clonotype was observed a single time. The chain has TRBV20-1 and TRBJ2-1, with D uncertain. This CDR3 is 15 amino acids long. The germline V gene encodes CDR1 DFQATT and CDR2 SNEGSKA (reference sequence). Trimming pared 2 bases from V and 3 bases from J, leaving 14 bases between. The CDR3: CSARNPKGVYNEQFF. CDR3 DNA sequence: TGCAGTGCTAGAAACCCGAAGGGCGTCTACAATGAGCAGTTCTTC.

This clonotype was recorded at least ten times. This sequence joins TRBV29-1 and TRBJ2-3; either TRBD1 or TRBD2 may supply D (5 bases each). Germline V CDR1 and CDR2: SQVTM, ANQGSEA. The ends were cut back, 3 bases at V and 3 bases at J, with 7 bases in the middle. The length of the CDR3 is 12 residues. The CDR3 DNA follows: TGCAGCGTTGAGGGGGATACAGATACGCAGTATTTT. Translation gives CSVEGDTDTQYF.

In its sample, this clonotype was seen a few times. The V call is TRBV7-2, the J call TRBJ2-7, with D tentatively TRBD1 or TRBD2 (5 bases each). Trimming shortened V by 1 base and J by 3 bases, and 10 bases separated the two germline ends. This CDR3 spans 14 amino acids. Germline CDR1 reads SGHTA; CDR2 reads FQGNSA. The CDR3 DNA follows: TGTGCCAGCAGCTTAGGGGTTGGGGGCTACGAGCAGTACTTC. Translation: CASSLGVGGYEQYF.

The rearrangement links TRBV7-9 to TRBJ2-7; the D call may be TRBD1 or TRBD2 (5 bases each). The CDR3 is 17 residues long. With 5 bases removed from V and 5 bases from J, the gap between germline ends came to 25 bases. Germline lookup yields CDR1 SEHNR and CDR2 FQNEAQ (reference sequence). The CDR3 DNA follows: TGTGCCAGCAGCCTAATGGTGGGGCCCTCCACGGGACACGAGCAGTACTTC. It translates to CASSLMVGPSTGHEQYF.

In its sample, this clonotype was seen a few times. V is TRBV7-2 and J is TRBJ2-4; D is possibly TRBD1 or TRBD2 (5 bases each). Judging by the DNA end, TRBJ2-5 fits better; the J call may be wrong. The CDR3 has 14 amino acids. Germline CDR1 and CDR2: SGHTA and FQGNSA. The CDR3 is CASSSGPGQETQYF. The CDR3 DNA follows: TGTGCCAGCAGCTCGGGACCAGGCCAAGAGACCCAGTACTTC.